The rows below give T cell receptor beta chains drawn from one sample of a study of T cells in narcolepsy. Assay used: immunoSEQ multiplex PCR; TCRdb lists only in-frame clones, some missing. The table shows 30,000 to 35,000 clones, with roughly four fifths occurring only once. The specimen was CD45RA- memory CD4+ T cells from PBMCs. These receptors originate from a human donor with narcolepsy. The CDR3 runs from the conserved cysteine through the conserved F or W. The D gene is left open where the match is weak. A row's size may be missing; if present it is once, few, many or a size class.

TGTGCCAGCAGTGAAATTGGTGGGCATAATGAAAAACTGTTTTTT,CASSEIGGHNEKLFF,NA,NA,TRBV2,TRBJ1-4
TGTGCCAGCAGACGGGACCGCTACACCTATGGCTACACCTTC,CASRRDRYTYGYTF,NA,NA,TRBV5-5,TRBJ1-2
TGTGCCAGCTCACCAACAGCGACGGGGGATAGTGAAAAACTGTTTTTT,CASSPTATGDSEKLFF,NA,NA,TRBV18,TRBJ1-4
TGTGCCAGCAGATCTTCCGACAGGGTGAATGGCTACACCTTC,CASRSSDRVNGYTF,TRBD1,NA,TRBV11-2,TRBJ1-2
TGTGCCAGCAGTCGGGACCGAGATAATGAAAAACTGTTTTTT,CASSRDRDNEKLFF,NA,NA,TRBV9,TRBJ1-4
TGTGCCAGCAGTTACGAGGCTAGCAGGGGGAGGGATACGCAGTATTTT,CASSYEASRGRDTQYF,NA,NA,TRBV6-5,TRBJ2-3
TGTGCCAGCGGATTGGGACAGGGACTGTACAATGAGCAGTTCTTC,CASGLGQGLYNEQFF,TRBD1,NA,TRBV6-5,TRBJ2-1
TGTGCTAGTGGTCCGGGCCCCGAACTGCAGTTCTTC,CASGPGPELQFF,NA,NA,TRBV12-5,TRBJ2-1
TGTGCCAGCAGACAGGTCTACGAGCAGTACTTC,CASRQVYEQYF,NA,NA,TRBV28,TRBJ2-7
TGTGCCAGCAGCTTAAGTCCCCAAGAGACCCAGTACTTC,CASSLSPQETQYF,NA,NA,TRBV7-3,TRBJ2-5
TGTGCCAGCTCACCCAATCCGGGCCATAGCAATCAGCCCCAGCATTTT,CASSPNPGHSNQPQHF,NA,NA,TRBV18,TRBJ1-5
TGTGCCAGCTCACCTACGCGGACAACCACGACAGAGACCCAGTACTTC,CASSPTRTTTTETQYF,NA,NA,TRBV18,TRBJ2-5
TGCGCCAGCAGCTCGTCGGGCCCGCCCTACGAGCAGTACTTC,CASSSSGPPYEQYF,NA,NA,TRBV5-1,TRBJ2-7
TGTGCCAGCAGTTCGTATAGCAATCAGCCCCAGCATTTT,CASSSYSNQPQHF,NA,NA,TRBV6-5,TRBJ1-5
TGTGCCAGCAGCCTGGGACCGAGCTACGAGCAGTACTTC,CASSLGPSYEQYF,NA,once,TRBV11-2,TRBJ2-7
TGCAGCGTTTTAAGGGACAGGGAAGGCTATGGCTACACCTTC,CSVLRDREGYGYTF,TRBD1,few,TRBV29-1,TRBJ1-2
TGTGCCTGGAGTCGTTTGGGGTTGGCAACAGATACGCAGTATTTT,CAWSRLGLATDTQYF,NA,NA,TRBV30,TRBJ2-3
TGCGCCAGCAGGATACAGGGGATTACCACTGAAGCTTTCTTT,CASRIQGITTEAFF,TRBD1,NA,TRBV5-1,TRBJ1-1
TGTGCCAGCAGCCCCTCACCCCTGAACCAAGAGACCCAGTACTTC,CASSPSPLNQETQYF,NA,few,TRBV11-2,TRBJ2-5
TGTGCCAGCAGTGAAGCTGGGGGAGGCTACACCTTC,CASSEAGGGYTF,NA,few,TRBV2,TRBJ1-2
TGTGCCAGCAGTGGCGGGAGTCGCTCCTACAATGAGCAGTTCTTC,CASSGGSRSYNEQFF,TRBD2,NA,TRBV6-1,TRBJ2-1
TGTGCCAGCAGCTTAGGGGGGACCTTGAACACTGAAGCTTTCTTT,CASSLGGTLNTEAFF,NA,NA,TRBV7-2,TRBJ1-1
TGTGCCAGCAGCCTCAGACAAAACTATAATTCACCCCTCCACTTT,CASSLRQNYNSPLHF,NA,NA,TRBV5-5,TRBJ1-6
TGTGCCAGCAGTGCTATCAAGGGGGGGGTACATGGCTACACCTTC,CASSAIKGGVHGYTF,NA,NA,TRBV2,TRBJ1-2
TGTGCCAGCAGCGTAGCAGTGGGGATTCCCAACACCGGGGAGCTGTTTTTT,CASSVAVGIPNTGELFF,NA,once,TRBV9,TRBJ2-2
TGTGCCAGCAGTTACTCCGACGGATTCCACTATGGCTACACCTTC,CASSYSDGFHYGYTF,NA,few,TRBV6-5,TRBJ1-2
TGTGCCAGCAGCTTATGGGAGACCCAGTACTTC,CASSLWETQYF,NA,few,TRBV7-8,TRBJ2-5
TGCAGTCCGATTTTCACAGATACGCAGTATTTT,CSPIFTDTQYF,NA,NA,TRBV20-1,TRBJ2-3
TGTGCCAGCAGCTCCCATGTGGGACAGGGGTACGAGCAGTACTTC,CASSSHVGQGYEQYF,TRBD1,NA,TRBV7-3,TRBJ2-7
TGCGCCAGCAGCCCCCTGCAGGGGCGCAGCACTGAAGCTTTCTTT,CASSPLQGRSTEAFF,NA,once,TRBV5-1,TRBJ1-1
TGTGCCAGCAGCCGCCTCTCGGACAGCTCTAACTATGGCTACACCTTC,CASSRLSDSSNYGYTF,NA,few,TRBV7-9,TRBJ1-2
TGTGCCAGTAGTATAGCACAGGACACTGAAGCTTTCTTT,CASSIAQDTEAFF,NA,NA,TRBV19,TRBJ1-1
TGTGCCAGCAGTCATTCGTTCACAGATACGCAGTATTTT,CASSHSFTDTQYF,NA,NA,TRBV6-1,TRBJ2-3
TGCGCCAGCAGCTTGCAGGGTAACTATGGCTACACCTTC,CASSLQGNYGYTF,NA,NA,TRBV5-1,TRBJ1-2
TGTGCCAGCAGCCGGACGAGGGCTTTGGAGACCCAGTACTTC,CASSRTRALETQYF,NA,NA,TRBV7-8,TRBJ2-5
TGTGCCAGCAGCTTTTCCGGCACTCGGATGAGCTCCTATAATTCACCCCTCCACTTT,CASSFSGTRMSSYNSPLHF,NA,NA,TRBV11-2,TRBJ1-6
TGTGCCAGCAGCTCATGGAAAGGGGCAGCGAATCAGCCCCAGCATTTT,CASSSWKGAANQPQHF,NA,few,TRBV7-3,TRBJ1-5
TGTGCCAGCACCTACGGGGGCCAAAGGGGGGAGCTGTTTTTT,CASTYGGQRGELFF,NA,NA,TRBV5-4,TRBJ2-2
TGCGCCAGCAGCTTTGATGGTAGATGGGGTGGCGAGCAGTACTTC,CASSFDGRWGGEQYF,NA,NA,TRBV5-1,TRBJ2-7
TGTGCCAGCTCAAGTTCCCACGAGCAGTACTTC,CASSSSHEQYF,NA,NA,TRBV18,TRBJ2-7
TGTGCCTCTAGGGACAGGGGACTAGGTGAAGCTTTCTTT,CASRDRGLGEAFF,TRBD1,NA,TRBV7-9,TRBJ1-1
TGTGCCAGCAGCCTCAACCGGAACTATGGCTACACCTTC,CASSLNRNYGYTF,NA,NA,TRBV13,TRBJ1-2
TGTGCCACCAGCAGAGATGGGGGGACCTACAATGAGCAGTTCTTC,CATSRDGGTYNEQFF,NA,NA,TRBV15,TRBJ2-1
TGTGCCAGCAGCCCTTCCTCTAGCGGGAGTTACCTGTACGAGCAGTACTTC,CASSPSSSGSYLYEQYF,TRBD2,NA,TRBV7-6,TRBJ2-7